The next 23 T cell receptor beta chains were all read from a single sample in a study of cytomegalovirus exposure and HLA in healthy donors. Amplification used 60 Vbeta primers and 13 Jbeta primers. Libraries were prepared by immunoSEQ multiplex PCR; TCRdb keeps only in-frame clonotypes and omits some of them. The data show roughly 120,000 clones, roughly 70% seen once. The sequenced sample consisted of PBMCs. These receptors came from a woman between 50 and 59 years old in good health and CMV-seropositive.

J is TRBJ1-1 and V is TRBV6-1; D is unresolved. The ends were cut back, 3 bases at V and 7 bases at J, with 12 bases in the middle. Germline V CDR1 and CDR2: MNHNS, SASEGT. This CDR3 is built from 13 residues. The CDR3 spells CASSDRERNEAFF. CDR3 sequence (DNA): TGTGCCAGCAGTGATCGGGAAAGGAATGAAGCTTTCTTT.

In its sample, this clone was seen a few times. J is TRBJ1-2 and V is TRBV6-5; possible D gene TRBD1, 6 bases. V was shortened by 2 bases and J by 8 bases, with 12 bases between the two germline ends. This CDR3 has 13 residues. CDR1 and CDR2 (germline): MNHEY, SVGAGI. The CDR3 DNA reads TGTGCCAGCAGTTACCATCAGGGGAGAGGCTACACCTTC. Protein product: CASSYHQGRGYTF.

The chain couples TRBV4-2 to TRBJ2-6; possible D gene TRBD1, 5 bases. With 2 bases removed from V and 2 bases from J, the gap between germline ends came to 10 bases. The CDR3 spans 16 residues. The germline V gene encodes CDR1 LGHNA and CDR2 YNFKEQ. The CDR3 sequence: CASSQLQGTGANVLTF. The CDR3, as DNA: TGTGCCAGCAGCCAACTTCAGGGAACTGGGGCCAACGTCCTGACTTTC.

The rearrangement uses TRBV5-4 and TRBJ1-2; D possibly corresponds to TRBD1 (5 bases). This CDR3 comprises 14 residues. Germline assignment: CDR1 SGHNT and CDR2 YYREEE (reference sequence). The ends were cut back, 5 bases at V and 4 bases at J, with 15 bases in the middle. In DNA, the CDR3 is TGTGCCAGCAGTCCTAGGGACGGGGGCTATGGCTACACCTTC. It codes for CASSPRDGGYGYTF.

This clone was counted between two and nine times. The V gene is TRBV4-3, the J gene TRBJ1-1; TRBD1 agrees at 9 bases. V dropped 4 bases and J dropped 2; count of bases not matched to a gene: 5. This CDR3 is 15 amino acids long. Germline CDR1 reads LGHNA; CDR2 reads YSLEER. CDR3 in amino acids: CASSPAGQGNTEAFF. For the CDR3, the DNA is TGCGCCAGCAGCCCAGCGGGACAGGGTAACACTGAAGCTTTCTTT.

The chain combines TRBV7-2 with TRBJ1-5; 9 bases fit TRBD1. V lost 1 base, J lost 4 bases, and 5 bases stayed unmatched. The V gene's germline CDR1 is SGHTA and CDR2 FQGNSA. CDR3 length: 16 residues. The CDR3 is CASSLGPGTGNQPQHF. The DNA for the CDR3 is TGTGCCAGCAGCTTAGGACCGGGGACAGGGAATCAGCCCCAGCATTTT.

The genes are TRBV30 and TRBJ1-2; D gene ambiguous. CDR3 length: 15 residues. CDR1 and CDR2 (germline): GTSNPN, SVGIG (reference sequence). Trimming removed 2 bases at V and 0 bases at J, with 13 bases between. The CDR3 loop reads CAWSLDPRANYGYTF. Here the CDR3 DNA reads TGTGCCTGGAGTCTTGACCCGAGGGCTAACTATGGCTACACCTTC.

V and J are TRBV5-1 and TRBJ1-4; 7 bases map to TRBD1. The germline V gene has CDR1 SGHRS and CDR2 YFSETQ. The CDR3 is 16 amino acids. Trimming took 4 bases from V and 0 from J; bases not matched to a gene: 6. The CDR3 reads CASSPGTAATNEKLFF. Written as DNA, the CDR3 is TGCGCCAGCAGCCCAGGGACAGCTGCAACTAATGAAAAACTGTTTTTT. Full variable domain (missing parts from reference TRBV5-1 and TRBJ1-4): KAGVTQTPRYLIKTRGQQVTLSCSPISGHRSVSWYQQTPGQGLQFLFEYFSETQRNKGNFPGRFSGRQFSNSRSEMNVSTLELGDSALYLCASSPGTAATNEKLFFGSGTQLSVL.

This clone appeared a few times. V and J are TRBV4-2 and TRBJ1-1; D not resolved. CDR3 length: 13 residues. V lost 1 base and J 3 bases, leaving 6 bases between the germline ends. CDR1 is LGHNA and CDR2 is YNFKEQ in the germline V gene. The chain's CDR3 is CASSQAVHTEAFF. The CDR3 DNA reads as TGTGCCAGCAGCCAAGCAGTTCACACTGAAGCTTTCTTT.

The CDR3 DNA follows: TGTGCCAGCACCTCAGGACAGGGGGTCACTGAAGCTTTCTTT. It specifies CASTSGQGVTEAFF. V and J are TRBV28 and TRBJ1-1; 10 bases agree with TRBD1. Germline CDR1 is MDHEN and CDR2 is SYDVKM. With 7 bases clipped from V and 4 bases from J, the junction kept 6 bases outside the gene matches. The CDR3 runs 14 residues.

The chain recombines TRBV28 with TRBJ1-5, with D maybe TRBD1 (6 bases). V was clipped by 3 bases and J by 0 bases, with 12 bases between them. CDR3 length: 16 residues. The germline V gene has CDR1 MDHEN and CDR2 SYDVKM. The CDR3 loop reads CASSFRGLYSNQPQHF. DNA of the CDR3: TGTGCCAGCAGTTTCAGGGGCCTGTATAGCAATCAGCCCCAGCATTTT.

A few counts support this clone. V and J are TRBV4-3 and TRBJ2-7; a weak D match, TRBD2 (6 bases). In germline, CDR1 is LGHNA, CDR2 YSLEER. CDR3 length: 15 residues. Deletions cut 4 bases from V and 2 bases from J, with 15 bases between. The CDR3 is CASSPNRDWPYEQYF. Written as DNA, the CDR3 is TGCGCCAGCAGCCCTAACCGGGACTGGCCCTACGAGCAGTACTTC.

V gene TRBV27 combines with J gene TRBJ2-7; tentatively, D is TRBD1 (5 bases). V was cut by 4 bases and J by 4 bases, with 11 bases left in between. The germline V gene encodes CDR1 MNHEY and CDR2 SMNVEV (reference sequence). There are 13 residues in the CDR3. This chain's CDR3 is CASSSRQIYEQYF. CDR3 bases: TGTGCCAGCAGTTCAAGACAGATATACGAGCAGTACTTC.

This clone came up a few times. The rearrangement links TRBV18 to TRBJ1-1; no reliable D call. Germline CDR1 is KGHSH and CDR2 is LQKENI. V was trimmed by 5 bases and J by 7 bases, leaving 14 bases between them. This CDR3 is built from 13 residues. The CDR3 loop is CASSGGLGVEAFF. The CDR3, as DNA: TGTGCCAGCTCAGGCGGACTGGGCGTTGAAGCTTTCTTT.

This clone has more than one count but fewer than ten. The rearrangement links TRBV27 to TRBJ1-2; possibly TRBD1 for D (6 bases). The CDR3 sequence is 14 residues long. Per the germline V gene, CDR1 is MNHEY and CDR2 is SMNVEV (reference sequence). Trimming pared 6 bases from V and 5 bases from J, leaving 16 bases between. The CDR3: CASRALGADYGYTF. The CDR3 DNA reads TGTGCCAGCAGGGCTCTGGGGGCCGATTATGGCTACACCTTC.

This chain links TRBV23-1 with TRBJ2-2; 12 nucleotides agree with TRBD1. TRBV23-1 is an open reading frame, and its role is uncertain. V lost 4 bases, J lost 9 bases, and 12 bases stayed unmatched. This CDR3 region has 17 residues. Here the CDR3 reads CASSRLGTGGLARELFF. CDR3 DNA: TGCGCCAGCAGTCGGCTTGGGACAGGGGGCTTGGCTCGGGAGCTGTTTTTT.

The CDR3, as DNA: TGTGCCAGCAGAACCGGGATCTATGGCTACACCTTC. Its protein is CASRTGIYGYTF. The chain uses TRBV6-5 and TRBJ1-2; D call uncertain. CDR1 is MNHEY, CDR2 SVGAGI, per germline. Trimming removed 6 bases at V and 4 bases at J, with 9 bases between. This CDR3 spans 12 amino acids.

This chain connects TRBV7-9 to TRBJ2-5; D is perhaps TRBD2 (5 bases). The CDR3 is made up of 15 amino acids. V shed 5 bases and J shed 5 bases, with 18 bases lying between them. In germline, CDR1 is SEHNR, CDR2 FQNEAQ (reference sequence). The CDR3 is CASSTSDLREETQYF. The CDR3 nucleotides are TGTGCCAGCAGCACCTCGGACTTAAGGGAGGAGACCCAGTACTTC.

The rearrangement joins TRBV29-1 to TRBJ1-1, with 7 bases that match TRBD1. The germline gives CDR1 SQVTM, CDR2 ANQGSEA. The CDR3 consists of 12 residues. The trim removed 4 bases at V and 4 bases at J, leaving 3 bases unmatched. CDR3 nucleotide sequence: TGCAGCGTTGTAGACAGGGCCACTGAAGCTTTCTTT. As protein: CSVVDRATEAFF.

The chain is built from TRBV10-3 and TRBJ2-7, with 10 bases identical to TRBD1. The ends lost 6 bases at V and 2 bases at J; junction bases unmatched: 13. CDR3 size: 17 residues. Per the germline V gene, CDR1 is ENHRY and CDR2 is SYGVKD. The CDR3: CAIRRDGTGDNTYEQYF. In DNA form, the CDR3 reads TGTGCCATCAGGAGGGACGGGACAGGGGACAATACCTACGAGCAGTACTTC.

The chain employs TRBV5-4 and TRBJ1-2, with 8 bases that match TRBD1. This CDR3 spans 17 amino acids. CDR1 and CDR2 from the germline V gene are SGHNT and YYREEE (reference sequence). The ends lost 0 bases at V and 3 bases at J; junction bases unmatched: 10. For the CDR3, the DNA is TGTGCCAGCAGCTTGGGGTTCCAGGGGGCCTTGGACTATGGCTACACCTTC. Translation: CASSLGFQGALDYGYTF.

The chain employs TRBV7-6 and TRBJ2-7; weak D call: TRBD1 (6 bases). The length of the CDR3 is 17 residues. Germline values: CDR1 SGHVS, CDR2 FNYEAQ. The V end was cut by 5 bases, the J end by 0 bases, with 20 bases between. The CDR3 DNA reads as TGTGCCAGCAGCCCCTATCAGGGGTGGGAAGTCTCCTACGAGCAGTACTTC. Translated: CASSPYQGWEVSYEQYF.

Comment on this clone: Sequence at one end of the junction differs from germline and may be a read error. The chain combines TRBV7-9 with TRBJ2-7, with 8 bases matching TRBD2. There are 14 residues in the CDR3. Germline CDR1 is SEHNR and CDR2 is FQNEAQ (reference sequence). CDR3: CANSSAGGSYEQYF. The CDR3 nucleotides are TGTGCCAACAGCTCCGCGGGGGGATCCTACGAGCAGTACTTC.